Presented here are 4 T cell receptor beta chains from one specimen sequenced in a study of blood T cell repertoires in COVID-19. TCRdb's table, derived via immunoSEQ multiplex PCR, lists solely in-frame clones and lacks some. The sample yields around 180,000 clones, 70% to 90% seen once. Source material: peripheral blood. These receptors all stem from a man in his sixties with acute or convalescent COVID-19.

J is TRBJ2-1 and V is TRBV4-2; 12 nucleotides line up with TRBD2. Per germline, CDR1 LGHNA and CDR2 YNFKEQ. J lost 7 bases, V lost 4 bases, and 11 bases had no gene match. CDR3 length equals 17 residues. CDR3 DNA: TGTGCCAGCAGCCTCCGGACTAGCGGGACCCGACTAAATGAGCAGTTCTTC. Its protein product is CASSLRTSGTRLNEQFF.

This sequence joins TRBV30 and TRBJ1-1; maybe TRBD1 (6 bases). V was trimmed by 4 bases and J by 1 base, leaving 7 bases between them. Germline assignment: CDR1 GTSNPN and CDR2 SVGIG (reference sequence). The CDR3 covers 12 residues. The CDR3 DNA is TGTGCCTGGATACAGGGGAACACTGAAGCTTTCTTT. Translated, it gives CAWIQGNTEAFF.

This chain uses TRBV6-5 with TRBJ1-2; D is possibly TRBD1 (6 bases). There are 14 residues in the CDR3. Germline values: CDR1 MNHEY, CDR2 SVGAGI. Trimming left V 6 bases short and J 7 bases short, with 18 bases between. As DNA, the CDR3 is TGTGCCAGCAGCCTCGAGGGGGGGCGACTTGGCTACACCTTC. Encoded protein: CASSLEGGRLGYTF.

The V and J genes are TRBV10-1 and TRBJ1-6; D perhaps matches TRBD1 (6 bases). Deletions cut 2 bases from V and 4 bases from J, with 15 bases between. Germline loops: CDR1 WNHNN, CDR2 SYGVQD (reference sequence). CDR3 length equals 17 residues. The CDR3 DNA reads as TGCGCCAGCAGTGAGCTCAACGGACAGCCTTATAATTCACCCCTCCACTTT. This encodes CASSELNGQPYNSPLHF.